The 9 T cell receptor beta chains below were found in one sample sequenced in a study of regulatory T cells in long-lasting Graves disease. Building of the TCR beta libraries involved iRepertoire HTBI primers and Arm-PCR of CDR3 regions. TCRdb redid the calling of the multiplex PCR reads with MiXCR, one entry per CDR3 protein. The table records about 660,000 distinct CDR3 sequences, approximately 31% of them present only once. As for time point: persistent/refractory GD, antithyroid drugs over 5 years with positive TRAb. RNA extracted from PBMCs served as the sequencing template. The sequenced sample was peripheral blood mononuclear cells (PBMCs), obtained when the disease was refractory, from a patient treated with antithyroid drugs. The receptors derive from a female donor with Graves disease.

The rearrangement links TRBV3-1 to TRBJ1-1; no clear D. The CDR3 spans 15 residues. Trimming stripped 2 bases from V and 3 bases from J, with 13 bases between. CDR1 is LGHDT, CDR2 YNNKEL, per germline (reference sequence). This chain's CDR3 is CASSQSTGGDTEAFF. CDR3 in DNA: TGTGCCAGCAGCCAATCGACGGGTGGAGACACTGAAGCTTTCTTT.

This sequence joins TRBV27 and TRBJ1-2; D gene ambiguous. Trimming removed 3 bases from V and 5 bases from J, with 16 bases in between. CDR3 size: 15 residues. The germline CDR1 and CDR2 sequences are MNHEY and SMNVEV (reference sequence). The DNA for the CDR3 is TGTGCCAGCAGTTTGGGCTCCGGGCTTGGGTATGGCTACACCTTC. As protein: CASSLGSGLGYGYTF.

This clonotype was recorded only once. The V and J genes are TRBV20-1 and TRBJ2-7; 10 bases map to TRBD1. CDR1 and CDR2 from the germline V gene are DFQATT and SNEGSKA (reference sequence). This CDR3 comprises 13 residues. With V trimmed by 5 bases and J by 8 bases, 9 bases remained unmatched. CDR3 bases: TGCAGTGCTGCGGGACAGGGGCTTTTAAAGCAGTACTTC. Its translation: CSAAGQGLLKQYF.

The chain recombines TRBV19 with TRBJ1-3; D remains unclear. V gave up 6 bases and J gave up 0 bases, with 3 bases separating them. The CDR3 is 12 amino acids. Germline CDR1 and CDR2: LNHDA and SQIVND (reference sequence). The CDR3 DNA sequence: TGTGCCAGTAGCCACTCTGGAAACACCATATATTTT. It codes for CASSHSGNTIYF. Variable domain in full (rest from reference TRBV19 and TRBJ1-3): DGGITQSPKYLFRKEGQNVTLSCEQNLNHDAMYWYRQDPGQGLRLIYYSQIVNDFQKGDIAEGYSVSREKKESFPLTVTSAQKNPTAFYLCASSHSGNTIYFGEGSWLTVV.

V gene TRBV10-3 combines with J gene TRBJ2-7; 9 positions match TRBD1. This CDR3 region has 16 residues. The trim removed 4 bases at V and 3 bases at J, leaving 10 bases unmatched. Germline V gene data show CDR1 as ENHRY and CDR2 as SYGVKD. CDR3 nucleotides: TGTGCCATCAGTGGATCCTTTGGACAGGGGAACTACGAGCAGTACTTC. This sequence encodes CAISGSFGQGNYEQYF.

This clonotype turned up a few times. The rearrangement joins TRBV6-4 to TRBJ1-2; possible D gene TRBD1, 5 bases. The CDR3 runs to 16 residues. Trimming left V 5 bases short and J 10 bases short, with 26 bases between. Per germline, CDR1 MRHNA and CDR2 SNTAGT. For the CDR3, the DNA is TGTGCCAGCAGTCACTATCCCGGGACTGAGCAAAGGGACTACACCTTC. This codes for CASSHYPGTEQRDYTF.

This clonotype was seen only a few times. V is TRBV27 and J is TRBJ1-1; D not resolved. CDR1 is MNHEY and CDR2 is SMNVEV in the germline V gene (reference sequence). This CDR3 region has 14 residues. Trimming pared 2 bases from V and 4 bases from J, leaving 11 bases between. The CDR3 DNA follows: TGTGCCAGCAGTTTAGGATCGGCATTCACTGAAGCTTTCTTT. Translating it yields CASSLGSAFTEAFF.

This clonotype was observed at least ten times. The V gene is TRBV6-1, the J gene TRBJ1-2; D is undetermined. Trimming stripped 5 bases from V and 4 bases from J, with 17 bases between. CDR1 is MNHNS, CDR2 SASEGT, per germline. The CDR3 is made up of 15 amino acids. The CDR3 loop is CASSKEPSGFYGYTF. The CDR3 nucleotides are TGTGCCAGCAGTAAAGAACCAAGCGGATTCTATGGCTACACCTTC.

This clonotype has ten or more counts. The CDR3 sequence is CASTPTGANYGYTF. The DNA for the CDR3 is TGTGCCAGCACCCCGACAGGAGCTAACTATGGCTACACCTTC. The chain links TRBV28 to TRBJ1-2; D is possibly TRBD1 (6 bases). CDR3 length equals 14 residues. CDR1 is MDHEN and CDR2 is SYDVKM in the germline V gene. V shed 7 bases and J shed 0 bases, with 12 bases lying between them.